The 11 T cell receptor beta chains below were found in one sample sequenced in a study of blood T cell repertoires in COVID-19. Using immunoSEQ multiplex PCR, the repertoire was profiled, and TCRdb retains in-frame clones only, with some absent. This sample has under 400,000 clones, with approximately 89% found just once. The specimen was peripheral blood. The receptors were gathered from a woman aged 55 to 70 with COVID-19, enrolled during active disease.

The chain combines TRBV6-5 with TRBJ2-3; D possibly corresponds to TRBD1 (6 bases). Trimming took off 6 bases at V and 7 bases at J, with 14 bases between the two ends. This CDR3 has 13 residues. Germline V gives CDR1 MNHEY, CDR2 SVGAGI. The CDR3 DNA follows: TGTGCCAGCAGCCGGACAGTTTCGAATACGCAGTATTTT. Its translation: CASSRTVSNTQYF.

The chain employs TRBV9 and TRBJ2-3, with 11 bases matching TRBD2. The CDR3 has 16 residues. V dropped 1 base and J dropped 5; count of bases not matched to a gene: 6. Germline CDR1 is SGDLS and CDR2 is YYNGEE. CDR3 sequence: CASSVLAGGREDTQYF. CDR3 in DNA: TGTGCCAGCAGCGTATTAGCGGGGGGGCGTGAAGATACGCAGTATTTT.

The CDR3 here is CASSQGPLGQGGGGYTF. CDR3 bases: TGTGCCAGCAGCCAAGGTCCTTTGGGACAGGGGGGAGGAGGCTACACCTTC. V is TRBV3-1 (or the pseudogene TRBV3-2) and J is TRBJ1-2; 11 nucleotides match TRBD1. The germline gives CDR1 LGHDT, CDR2 YNNKEL (reference sequence). J gave up 8 bases and V 1 base, and 12 bases lay outside the gene matches. The CDR3 consists of 17 residues.

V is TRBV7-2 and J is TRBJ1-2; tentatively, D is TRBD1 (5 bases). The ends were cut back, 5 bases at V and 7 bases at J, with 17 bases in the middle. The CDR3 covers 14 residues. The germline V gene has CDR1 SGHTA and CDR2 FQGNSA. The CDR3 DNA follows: TGTGCCAGCAGCCCGCCAAGGGGTCCGGGTGGCTACACCTTC. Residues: CASSPPRGPGGYTF.

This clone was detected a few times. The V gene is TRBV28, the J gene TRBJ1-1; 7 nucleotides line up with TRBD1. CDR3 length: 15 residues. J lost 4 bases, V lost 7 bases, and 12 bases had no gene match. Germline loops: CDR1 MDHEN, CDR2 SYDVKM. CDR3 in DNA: TGTGCCAGCATCCGGGACAGCTCCTGGGGCACTGAAGCTTTCTTT. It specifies CASIRDSSWGTEAFF. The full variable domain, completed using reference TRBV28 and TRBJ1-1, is DVKVTQSSRYLVKRTGEKVFLECVQDMDHENMFWYRQDPGLGLRLIYFSYDVKMKEKGDIPEGYSVSREKKERFSLILESASTNQTSMYLCASIRDSSWGTEAFFGQGTRLTVV.

Here the CDR3 DNA reads TGTGCCAGCAGCTTCACAGGGGAAGGCTACACCTTC. Encoded protein: CASSFTGEGYTF. The chain has TRBV7-3 and TRBJ1-2; 7 bases map to TRBD1. The germline gives CDR1 SGHTA, CDR2 FQGTGA. This CDR3 is 12 amino acids long. The V and J ends lost 3 bases and 8 bases, in that order; junction bases with no gene match: 3.

DNA of the CDR3: TGTGCCAGCAGCACCTGGACTAGCGGGGGGGCAAATGAGCAGTTCTTC. This gives the protein CASSTWTSGGANEQFF. The J gene is TRBJ2-1, the V gene TRBV7-9, with 15 bases lining up with TRBD2. J was trimmed by 7 bases and V by 5 bases; bases with no gene match: 6. Germline CDR1 and CDR2: SEHNR and FQNEAQ (reference sequence). This CDR3 contains 16 residues.

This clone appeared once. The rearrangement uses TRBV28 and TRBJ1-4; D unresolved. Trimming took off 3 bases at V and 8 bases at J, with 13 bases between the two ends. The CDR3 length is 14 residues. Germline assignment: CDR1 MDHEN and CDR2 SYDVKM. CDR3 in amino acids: CASSFYGDLEKLFF. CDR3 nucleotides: TGTGCCAGCAGTTTTTACGGGGATCTGGAAAAACTGTTTTTT.

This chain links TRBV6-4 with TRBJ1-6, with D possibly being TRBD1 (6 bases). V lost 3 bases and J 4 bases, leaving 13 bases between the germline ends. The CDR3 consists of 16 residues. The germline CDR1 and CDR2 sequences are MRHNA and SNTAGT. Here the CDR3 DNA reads TGTGCCAGCAGTGAGGCGAGACAGGCATATAATTCACCCCTCCACTTT. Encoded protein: CASSEARQAYNSPLHF.

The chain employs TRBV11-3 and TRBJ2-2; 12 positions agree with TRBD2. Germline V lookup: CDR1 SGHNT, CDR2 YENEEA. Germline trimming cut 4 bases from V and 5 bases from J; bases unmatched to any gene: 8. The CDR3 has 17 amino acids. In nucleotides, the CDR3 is TGTGCCAGCAGCTCCAAGAAACTAGCGGGGGGTACCGGGGAGCTGTTTTTT. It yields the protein CASSSKKLAGGTGELFF.

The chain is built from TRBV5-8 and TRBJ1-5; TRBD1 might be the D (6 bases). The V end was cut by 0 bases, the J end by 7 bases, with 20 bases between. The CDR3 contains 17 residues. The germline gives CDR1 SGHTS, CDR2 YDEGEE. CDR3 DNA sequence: TGTGCCAGCAGCTTGGCCCCCAGGGTGCTAGGGGGACAGCCCCAGCATTTT. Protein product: CASSLAPRVLGGQPQHF. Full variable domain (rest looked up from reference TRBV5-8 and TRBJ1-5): EAGVTQSPTHLIKTRGQQATLRCSPISGHTSVYWYQQALGLGLQFLLWYDEGEERNRGNFPPRFSGRQFPNYSSELNVNALELEDSALYLCASSLAPRVLGGQPQHFGDGTRLSIL.